This is a list of T cell receptor beta chains from one sample in a study of control samples from healthy donors and cancer patients. Profiling relied on immunoSEQ multiplex PCR, and the TCRdb table lists in-frame clones only, not all of them. The sample lists about 180,000 clones; 85% to 95% were seen once. Sample: blood. The receptors originated from a man aged 25-45 years in good health. Each CDR3 is given with its conserved first and last residue. Fields, in order: D gene, J gene, V gene, clone size, CDR3 DNA, CDR3 protein. A D gene is named only where the DNA matches it firmly. The size entry is marked missing in some rows and otherwise reads once, few, many or a size class.

TRBD1 | TRBJ1-2 | TRBV4-3 | - | TGCGCCAGCAGCCAAGGAACGGGACAGGCCTCAAATAACTATGGCTACACCTTC | CASSQGTGQASNNYGYTF
TRBD1 | TRBJ1-6 | TRBV4-3 | - | TGCGCCAGCAGTCAACGGGGACAGATCTATAATTCACCCCTCCACTTT | CASSQRGQIYNSPLHF
TRBD1 | TRBJ1-2 | TRBV6-6 | - | TGTGCCAGCAGTAACCCAACAGGGGTTGACTATGGCTACACCTTC | CASSNPTGVDYGYTF
- | TRBJ1-5 | TRBV6-5 | - | TGTGCCAGCAGTTACTCGGTGCCGGGGGGCAATCAGCCCCAGCATTTT | CASSYSVPGGNQPQHF
- | TRBJ2-1 | TRBV7-9 | once | TGTGCCAGAGGCACCGACAATGAGCAGTTCTTC | CARGTDNEQFF
TRBD2 | TRBJ2-3 | TRBV9 | - | TGTGCCAGCAGCGTGGTGGGGGGGTGGACAGATACGCAGTATTTT | CASSVVGGWTDTQYF
TRBD1 | TRBJ1-4 | TRBV11-2 | - | TGTGCCAGCAGCTTGGGACAGGGGACTAATGAAAAACTGTTTTTT | CASSLGQGTNEKLFF
- | TRBJ1-4 | TRBV5-1 | - | TGCGCCAGCAGCTTCGAGGGAGGGAATGAAAAACTGTTTTTT | CASSFEGGNEKLFF
- | TRBJ1-1 | TRBV6-6 | - | TGTGCCAGCAGTAAACAGGGTTCTTGGAACACTGAAGCTTTCTTT | CASSKQGSWNTEAFF
- | TRBJ1-3 | TRBV30 | - | TGTGCCTGGAGGTTCGACGGGGTGGGTGGAAACACCATATATTTT | CAWRFDGVGGNTIYF
TRBD2 | TRBJ2-2 | TRBV2 | - | TGTGCCAGCAACTTAGCGGGAGGACCCACCGGGGAGCTGTTTTTT | CASNLAGGPTGELFF
- | TRBJ2-2 | TRBV12-3/TRBV12-4 | - | TGTGCCAGCAAGGCAGAGGCCGGGGAGCTGTTTTTT | CASKAEAGELFF
- | TRBJ1-6 | TRBV9 | - | TGTGCCAGCAGCCCCGGACAAATTGGTCTTTCACCCCTCCACTTT | CASSPGQIGLSPLHF
- | TRBJ2-5 | TRBV4-1 | - | TGCGCCAGCAGCCAAGTCGCGGGATCACAAGAGACCCAGTACTTC | CASSQVAGSQETQYF
- | TRBJ2-1 | TRBV5-8 | - | TGTGCCAGCAGCTTGGCAGGGCGGTCCTACAATGAGCAGTTCTTC | CASSLAGRSYNEQFF
- | TRBJ1-6 | TRBV14 | once | TGTGCCAGCAGCCAAGTGGGGGGCTCGGGTTCACCCCTCCACTTT | CASSQVGGSGSPLHF
- | TRBJ2-5 | TRBV4-1 | - | TGCGCCAGCAGCCAAGATGGTGGGGGGCGCCGGGTGGAGACCCAGTACTTC | CASSQDGGGRRVETQYF
- | TRBJ1-5 | TRBV9 | - | TGTGCCAGCAGCGCGGACGAGGGGTTGATGGTACCCCAGCATTTT | CASSADEGLMVPQHF
- | TRBJ1-4 | TRBV11-2 | - | TGTGCCAGCAGCTCCCGGATATCAGGGACGGCAACTAATGAAAAACTGTTTTTT | CASSSRISGTATNEKLFF
TRBD2 | TRBJ2-3 | TRBV28 | - | TGTGCCAGCAGTCTTAGCGGGTTCACAGATACGCAGTATTTT | CASSLSGFTDTQYF
- | TRBJ2-2 | TRBV27 | - | TGTGCCAGCATGAGGGGGGCGCCCGGCACCGGGGAGCTGTTTTTT | CASMRGAPGTGELFF
- | TRBJ2-7 | TRBV18 | - | TGTGCCAGCTCACCACCAGAGCGGTACGAGCAGTACTTC | CASSPPERYEQYF
- | TRBJ1-5 | TRBV28 | - | TGTGCCAGCAGTATCCCGGACAATAGCAATCAGCCCCAGCATTTT | CASSIPDNSNQPQHF
TRBD1 | TRBJ1-2 | TRBV5-1 | few | TGCGCCAGCAGCCTTCAGGGGGACAGCTTCTATGGCTACACCTTC | CASSLQGDSFYGYTF
- | TRBJ2-5 | TRBV27 | - | TGTGCCAGCAGTTTATCGGCCTCTGTTCTAGAGACCCAGTACTTC | CASSLSASVLETQYF
- | TRBJ1-3 | TRBV19 | - | TGTGCCAGTACCTCAGGGAGCTCTGGAAACACCATATATTTT | CASTSGSSGNTIYF
TRBD1 | TRBJ2-7 | TRBV27 | - | TGTGCCAGCAGTGGCGGGACAGGTGGGTACGAGCAGTACTTC | CASSGGTGGYEQYF
- | TRBJ1-5 | TRBV5-1 | few | TGCGCCAGCAGCTTGGGAGGAGGGAGCAATCAGCCCCAGCATTTT | CASSLGGGSNQPQHF
- | TRBJ1-1 | TRBV2 | - | TGTGCCAGCAGTGGGGTTATCGGGGGCACTGAAGCTTTCTTT | CASSGVIGGTEAFF
- | TRBJ2-1 | TRBV27 | - | TGTGCCAGCAGTCCATCTATTAACTCCTACAATGAGCAGTTCTTC | CASSPSINSYNEQFF
- | TRBJ2-6 | TRBV11-2 | once | TGTGCCAGCAGCCCGACGGACTCTGGGGCCAACGTCCTGACTTTC | CASSPTDSGANVLTF
- | TRBJ2-5 | TRBV9 | - | TGTGCCAGCAGCGTTGGCGAGGAGGGTCGGACCCAGTACTTC | CASSVGEEGRTQYF
TRBD1 | TRBJ1-2 | TRBV6-5 | - | TGTGCCAGCAGTTACTATCGGACAGGGTCCGATGGCTACACCTTC | CASSYYRTGSDGYTF
- | TRBJ1-6 | TRBV30 | - | TGTGCCTGGAGTGCCACCAGGGTAGTTGGTTCACCCCTCCACTTT | CAWSATRVVGSPLHF
TRBD1 | TRBJ2-7 | TRBV5-4 | - | TGTGCCAGCAGCAACCGGGACAGTCACTACGAGCAGTACTTC | CASSNRDSHYEQYF